This passage covers 20 T cell receptor beta chains from one sample sequenced in a study of CD8 T cells in ankylosing spondylitis. TCRdb called the 5' RACE reads again in MiXCR, with one record for every CDR3 protein. The repertoire consists of about 540,000 distinct CDR3 sequences, with approximately 12% occurring once and the leading ten covering 6.5% to 7%. Which antigens these TCRs recognize remains unknown. Study results and caveats: In ankylosing spondylitis blood, a motif of fewer than 10 highly homologous TCR beta variants appeared characteristic.

Sequencing used blood, either unsorted or a sorted T cell fraction (not recorded which). These receptors all stem from a male donor with ankylosing spondylitis.

This clonotype showed up just a few times. The V call is TRBV28, the J call TRBJ2-7; 10 bases fit TRBD2. The ends lost 6 bases at V and 4 bases at J; junction bases unmatched: 6. Germline CDR1 MDHEN, CDR2 SYDVKM. CDR3 length: 14 amino acids. Here the CDR3 DNA reads TGTGCCAGCAGGATTAGCGGGGGGAAGTACGAGCAGTACGTC. Its protein product is CASRISGGKYEQYV.

Written as DNA, the CDR3 is TGTGCCAGCAGCCAAGATAAGGGGACTAGGCTGTACGTC. Translation gives CASSQDKGTRLYV. The chain joins TRBV4-2 to TRBJ2-7; 8 bases are shared with TRBD2. The germline CDR1 and CDR2 sequences are LGHNA and YNFKEQ. Unmatched junction bases numbered 7, after V lost 0 bases and J lost 12 bases. The CDR3 is made up of 13 amino acids.

Comment on this clonotype: A read error is possible here, since a much larger clone lies one base away. The gene calls are TRBV12-3 or TRBV12-4 and TRBJ1-5, with a weak D call TRBD1 (6 bases). Trimming removed 5 bases from V and 6 bases from J, with 14 bases in between. This CDR3 is 14 amino acids long. CDR3 nucleotides: TGTGCCAGCAGTCCCGGGACACTCAGTCAGCCCCAGCATTTT. Translated, it gives CASSPGTLSQPQHF.

A few counts support this clonotype. This chain links TRBV29-1 with TRBJ2-7; D not resolved. Trimming removed 2 bases at V and 0 bases at J, with 11 bases between. This CDR3 has 14 residues. CDR1 is SQVTM, CDR2 ANQGSEA, per germline. This CDR3 reads CSVELEWSSYEQYF. Written as DNA, the CDR3 is TGCAGCGTTGAACTGGAGTGGAGCTCCTACGAGCAGTACTTC.

This chain connects TRBV10-3 to TRBJ1-2; TRBD1 agrees at 7 bases. Germline V gene lookup returns CDR1 ENHRY and CDR2 SYGVKD. Trimming at V came to 5 bases and at J to 3 bases, leaving 3 bases not matched to a gene. The CDR3 length is 13 residues. CDR3 DNA: TGTGCCATCAGTCCCGGGACAGACTATGGCTACACCTTC. Translating it yields CAISPGTDYGYTF.

The table lists this clonotype with many counts. The chain is built from TRBV7-6 and TRBJ2-3, with 8 bases that match TRBD2. Unmatched junction bases numbered 7, after V lost 6 bases and J lost 5 bases. The V gene's germline CDR1 is SGHVS and CDR2 FNYEAQ. The CDR3 spans 14 residues. The CDR3 sequence is CASRGLALQDTQYF. The CDR3 DNA follows: TGTGCCAGCAGAGGACTAGCCCTACAAGATACGCAGTATTTT. Complete variable domain (other parts from reference TRBV7-6 and TRBJ2-3): GAGVSQSPRYKVTKRGQDVALRCDPISGHVSLYWYRQALGQGPEFLTYFNYEAQQDKSGLPNDRFSAERPEGSISTLTIQRTEQRDSAMYRCASRGLALQDTQYFGPGTRLTVL.

V is TRBV29-1 and J is TRBJ2-1, with D unclear. V gave up 4 bases and J gave up 12 bases, with 10 bases separating them. Germline V lookup: CDR1 SQVTM, CDR2 ANQGSEA. The CDR3 is 10 residues long. CDR3: CSVVVRAQFF. CDR3 nucleotide sequence: TGCAGCGTTGTGGTTCGGGCGCAGTTCTTC.

This clonotype was recorded at least ten times. This chain connects TRBV20-1 to TRBJ2-4, with a possible D match to TRBD2 (5 bases). Germline loops: CDR1 DFQATT, CDR2 SNEGSKA (reference sequence). The CDR3 consists of 13 residues. Deletions cut 1 base from V and 6 bases from J, with 10 bases between. CDR3 protein: CSARGETGNIQYF. The CDR3 nucleotides read TGCAGTGCTAGAGGGGAGACTGGAAACATTCAGTACTTC.

This chain joins TRBV7-9 and TRBJ1-2, with D unclear. Germline V gives CDR1 SEHNR, CDR2 FQNEAQ (reference sequence). CDR3 length equals 15 residues. The ends were cut back, 5 bases at V and 5 bases at J, with 18 bases in the middle. The CDR3 sequence is CASSPNQIGRYGYTF. CDR3 sequence (DNA): TGTGCCAGCAGCCCAAATCAGATTGGACGGTATGGCTACACCTTC.

This clonotype was seen more than once but under ten times. A read error may be the cause here, since a much bigger clone is one base away. The chain employs TRBV2 and TRBJ2-7; 7 nucleotides align to TRBD1. Germline-derived CDR1 and CDR2 are SNHLY and FYNNEI. CDR3 size: 13 residues. The V gene end was trimmed by 6 bases and the J gene end by 0 bases; junction bases not matched to a gene: 2. This CDR3 is CASSGDSSYEQYF. The CDR3 DNA is TGTGCCAGCAGCGGGGACAGCTCCTACGAGCAGTACTTC.

This clonotype was observed at least ten times. The gene calls are TRBV29-1 and TRBJ2-1; maybe TRBD1 (5 bases). Trimming took 8 bases from V and 0 from J, leaving 8 bases between them. The CDR3 runs 12 residues. CDR1 is SQVTM, CDR2 ANQGSEA, per germline. The CDR3 nucleotides are TGCAGCTGGGGCAGCTCCTACAATGAGCAGTTCTTC. It codes for CSWGSSYNEQFF.

This clonotype was observed a handful of times. The DNA of the CDR3 is TGTGCCTGGAGTCTACTTACAGGGCAGTTCTTC. Its protein product is CAWSLLTGQFF. The chain is built from TRBV30 and TRBJ2-1; TRBD1 might be the D (5 bases). The germline CDR1 and CDR2 sequences are GTSNPN and SVGIG (reference sequence). Between the trimmed V and J ends, which lost 2 bases and 12 bases, there was a span of 11 bases. This CDR3 contains 11 residues.

This clonotype was seen ten or more times. J is TRBJ2-7 and V is TRBV11-2, with 7 bases that match TRBD1. Looked up from germline, CDR1 is SGHAT and CDR2 is FQNNGV. The ends lost 0 bases at V and 10 bases at J; junction bases unmatched: 3. The CDR3 consists of 12 residues. CDR3 amino acids: CASSLEGGRQYV. The CDR3 nucleotides read TGTGCCAGCAGCTTAGAAGGGGGCAGACAGTACGTC.

This clonotype occurred a few times. V gene TRBV14 combines with J gene TRBJ2-3; D is perhaps TRBD2 (5 bases). Trimming stripped 5 bases from V and 6 bases from J, with 15 bases between. Germline V gives CDR1 SGHDN, CDR2 FVKESK. The length of the CDR3 is 14 residues. CDR3 sequence: CASSFRLPPDTQYF. CDR3 sequence (DNA): TGTGCCAGCAGCTTCAGACTACCACCGGATACGCAGTATTTT.

The V call is TRBV3-1, the J call TRBJ1-4, with D uncertain. The CDR3 has 15 amino acids. Germline CDR1 is LGHDT and CDR2 is YNNKEL (reference sequence). The V end lost 8 bases, the J end lost 0 bases, and 13 bases lay between the germline ends. CDR3 in amino acids: CASRNNVATNEKLFF. DNA for the CDR3: TGTGCCAGCCGCAACAACGTCGCAACTAATGAAAAACTGTTTTTT.

This clonotype came up a few times. The gene calls are TRBV3-1 and TRBJ2-1, with 10 bases that match TRBD2. The ends lost 6 bases at V and 3 bases at J; junction bases unmatched: 17. The V gene's germline CDR1 is LGHDT and CDR2 YNNKEL (reference sequence). This CDR3 has 19 residues. The CDR3 coding sequence is TGTGCCAGCAGGGGGGTAGCGGGAGGCCTGAACAATTACTACAATGAGCAGTTCTTC. This sequence encodes CASRGVAGGLNNYYNEQFF.

Only a few counts were recorded for this clonotype. The CDR3 is CASSFGLRSFF. The CDR3 DNA is TGTGCCAGCAGTTTTGGTCTCCGGTCTTTCTTT. The chain couples TRBV12-3 or TRBV12-4 to TRBJ1-1, with D unclear. The CDR3 length is 11 residues. Trimming left V 3 bases short and J 12 bases short, with 11 bases between.

This chain links TRBV6-1 with TRBJ2-7; 8 bases match TRBD1. The CDR3 loop spans 15 amino acids. Trimming took 6 bases from V and 2 from J; bases not matched to a gene: 9. Germline lookup yields CDR1 MNHNS and CDR2 SASEGT. CDR3 amino acids: CASRVGRTGTYEQYV. The CDR3 region has the DNA TGTGCCAGCAGAGTTGGTAGGACAGGGACCTACGAGCAGTACGTC.

The chain carries TRBV20-1 and TRBJ2-5; either TRBD1 or TRBD2 may supply D (5 bases each). CDR3 length: 14 amino acids. Germline CDR1 is DFQATT and CDR2 is SNEGSKA (reference sequence). Trimming cost V 1 base and J 3 bases, with 12 bases left between them. The CDR3 sequence is CSARAGDREETQYF. The CDR3 bases are TGCAGTGCTAGAGCCGGGGACCGAGAAGAGACCCAGTACTTC.

This clonotype occurred a few times. The chain joins TRBV20-1 to TRBJ2-5; D not resolved. V was shortened by 3 bases and J by 6 bases, with 11 bases between the two germline ends. The length of the CDR3 is 12 residues. Germline V lookup: CDR1 DFQATT, CDR2 SNEGSKA (reference sequence). The CDR3 DNA reads TGCAGTGCTAGCGCGGACCGGCAGACCCAGTACTTC. It encodes CSASADRQTQYF.